This T cell receptor (beta chain) was retrieved from a study of somatic mutations in cytotoxic T cells in rheumatoid arthritis. Study background: Patients had 30 to 35 ml EDTA blood drawn right after diagnosis, before any treatment. Sorted by flow to nearly 100% purity were some V beta antibody-stained T-cell populations, including V beta1+ cells sequenced for TCRB. Study-wide points: CD8+ T cells showed clonality that did not differ significantly between patients with rheumatoid arthritis and age-matched healthy controls.

Data came from immunoSEQ multiplex PCR; TCRdb stores just in-frame clones and leaves some out. Among roughly 13,000 clones listed, just under 80% were seen once. On this clone itself: Its antigen is currently unknown.

CDR3 length: 14 amino acids. V lost 0 bases, J lost 2 bases, and 0 bases stayed unmatched. Germline V gives CDR1 ENHRY, CDR2 SYGVKD. The specimen was CD8+ T cells sorted from blood. This sequence joins TRBV10-3 and TRBJ2-5; TRBD1 matches at 7 bases. The origin of this receptor is an adult with rheumatoid arthritis. The CDR3 nucleotides are TGTGCCATCAGTGAGTCGGGACAGCAAGAGACCCAGTACTTC. Translating gives CAISESGQQETQYF.